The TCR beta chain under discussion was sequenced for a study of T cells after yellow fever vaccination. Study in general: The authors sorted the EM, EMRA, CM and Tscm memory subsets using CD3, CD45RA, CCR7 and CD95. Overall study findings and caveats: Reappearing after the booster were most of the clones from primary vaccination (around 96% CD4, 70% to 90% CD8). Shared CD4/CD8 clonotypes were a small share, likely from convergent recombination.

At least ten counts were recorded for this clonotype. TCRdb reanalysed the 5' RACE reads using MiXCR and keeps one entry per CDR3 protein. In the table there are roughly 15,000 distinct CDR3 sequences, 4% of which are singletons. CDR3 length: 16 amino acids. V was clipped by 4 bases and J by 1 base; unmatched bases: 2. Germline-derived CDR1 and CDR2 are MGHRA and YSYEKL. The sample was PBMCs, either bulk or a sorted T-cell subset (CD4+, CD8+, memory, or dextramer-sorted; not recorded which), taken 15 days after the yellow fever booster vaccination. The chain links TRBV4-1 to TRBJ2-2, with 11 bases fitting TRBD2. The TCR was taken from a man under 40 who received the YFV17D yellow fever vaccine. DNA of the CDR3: TGCGCCAGCAGCCTTCTAGCGGGGGGGAACACCGGGGAGCTGTTTTTT. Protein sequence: CASSLLAGGNTGELFF.